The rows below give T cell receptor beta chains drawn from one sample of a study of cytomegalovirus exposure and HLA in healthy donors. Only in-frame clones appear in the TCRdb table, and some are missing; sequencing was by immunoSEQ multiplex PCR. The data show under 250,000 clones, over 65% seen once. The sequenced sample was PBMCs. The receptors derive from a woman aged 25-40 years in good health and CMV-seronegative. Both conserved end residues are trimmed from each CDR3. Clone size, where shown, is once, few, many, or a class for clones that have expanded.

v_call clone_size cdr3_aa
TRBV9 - ASSVEGGLIDTQY
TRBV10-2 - ASSESGTGVDFDYGYT
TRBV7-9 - ASSTGRPNEKLF
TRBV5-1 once ASSSGQGNTEAF
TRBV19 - ASSGTDYSNQPQH
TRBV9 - ASSDPSGTSHNSPLH
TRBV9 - ASSVDAGLTDTQY
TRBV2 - ASTGTGQETQY
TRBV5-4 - ASSLIRTGVEQY
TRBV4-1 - ASSQLGTGVLSVEGEAF
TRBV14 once ASSQGYRSSYNEQF
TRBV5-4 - ASSLAGGGTDTQY
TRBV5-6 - ASSSQTEAGYQPQH
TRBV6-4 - ASSEGGATDTQY
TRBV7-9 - ASSLNTGLAGYT
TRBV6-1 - ASSLRALLQPQH
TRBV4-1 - ASSQGRTSGRDEQF
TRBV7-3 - ASGQGSGELF
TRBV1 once TSSQYKWYSPLH
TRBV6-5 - ASSYGANEQF
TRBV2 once ASRGGGDGYT
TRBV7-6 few ASSPGQGSSETQY
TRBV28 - ASTFLTGGLDTQY
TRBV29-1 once SVEGTGRSSYEQY
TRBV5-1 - ASSSNRQGAITEAF
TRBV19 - ASSIRTGGNNEQF
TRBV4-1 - ASSPGIPSYEQY
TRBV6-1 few ASSERGRVEAF
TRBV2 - ASSELASGSVDTQY
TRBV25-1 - ASSGIGESPLH
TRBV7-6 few ASSLVGTTSGEQY
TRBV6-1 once ASRDRGLTDTQY
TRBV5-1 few ASSPGQSTDTQY
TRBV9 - ASSAFHREGEQF
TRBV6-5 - ASSYFRGGSSYEQY
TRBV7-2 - ASSLFGSTNEKLF
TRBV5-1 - ASSLDRGHSPLH
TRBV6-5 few ASSYSRLAGSYEQY
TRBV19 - ASPAGQDYEQY
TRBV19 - ASRVTSDQETQY